This is a list of T cell receptor beta chains from one sample in a study of blood T cell repertoires in COVID-19. TCRdb keeps only in-frame clones here, not all; method: immunoSEQ multiplex PCR. The data show about 320,000 clones, with around 86% seen just once and around 1.5% held by the top ten. Material for sequencing was peripheral blood. Source of these receptors: a woman between 50 and 59 years old with acute or convalescent COVID-19. Each CDR3 is given with its conserved first and last residue. D genes are given only for firm matches. A clone size is listed for some rows: how often the clone was seen (once, few, many), or a class if it is expanded.

V	size	D	J	CDR3	DNA
TRBV28	NA	NA	TRBJ1-4	CASSRAGPAEKLFF	TGTGCCAGCAGTAGGGCAGGGCCAGCTGAAAAACTGTTTTTT
TRBV19	once	TRBD1	TRBJ2-5	CASSIVRTGQETQYF	TGTGCCAGTAGTATAGTTCGGACAGGGCAGGAGACCCAGTACTTC
TRBV7-2	NA	TRBD2	TRBJ2-3	CASSSGLFTDTQYF	TGTGCCAGCAGCTCGGGACTATTCACAGATACGCAGTATTTT
TRBV6-1	NA	TRBD2	TRBJ2-7	CASSESKLAVYEQYF	TGTGCCAGCAGTGAATCTAAGCTAGCGGTCTACGAGCAGTACTTC
TRBV7-9	NA	NA	TRBJ2-3	CASSLGGPRTDTQYF	TGTGCCAGCAGCTTAGGCGGCCCCCGCACAGATACGCAGTATTTT
TRBV5-4	once	TRBD1	TRBJ2-5	CASSLGTEETQYF	TGTGCCAGCAGCTTAGGGACAGAAGAGACCCAGTACTTC
TRBV7-8	NA	NA	TRBJ1-4	CASSLTYRNEKLFF	TGTGCCAGCAGCTTAACTTACCGGAATGAAAAACTGTTTTTT
TRBV6-5	NA	TRBD1	TRBJ2-7	CASSTTGGKAYEQYF	TGTGCCAGCAGTACGACAGGGGGAAAGGCCTACGAGCAGTACTTC
TRBV15	NA	NA	TRBJ2-4	CATSRDRGAGNIQYF	TGTGCCACCAGCAGAGATCGGGGGGCGGGGAACATTCAGTACTTC
TRBV5-1	once	TRBD2	TRBJ2-3	CASRELAGVSGTDTQYF	TGCGCCAGCAGAGAACTAGCGGGAGTTAGCGGCACAGATACGCAGTATTTT
TRBV7-2	NA	TRBD1	TRBJ1-6	CASSSQGATNSPLHF	TGTGCCAGCAGCTCCCAGGGGGCTACGAATTCACCCCTCCACTTT
TRBV7-9	NA	TRBD1	TRBJ1-3	CASSSGQGSGNTIYF	TGTGCCAGCAGCTCCGGACAGGGCTCTGGAAACACCATATATTTT
TRBV19	NA	TRBD1	TRBJ2-7	CASSITSGQSYEQYF	TGTGCCAGTAGTATCACCTCGGGACAGTCCTACGAGCAGTACTTC
TRBV7-2	NA	NA	TRBJ2-2	CASSLLLEHTGELFF	TGTGCCAGCAGCTTACTACTGGAGCACACCGGGGAGCTGTTTTTT
TRBV24-1	few	NA	TRBJ2-7	CATSESGYEQYF	TGTGCCACCAGTGAGTCAGGGTACGAGCAGTACTTC
TRBV24-1	NA	NA	TRBJ2-2	CATSAIAETTGELFF	TGTGCCACCAGTGCAATAGCGGAGACGACCGGGGAGCTGTTTTTT
TRBV6-4	once	NA	TRBJ2-3	CASSRGTTASTDTQYF	TGTGCCAGCAGTCGAGGAACTACTGCTAGCACAGATACGCAGTATTTT
TRBV2	few	NA	TRBJ2-1	CASRVGGYNEQFF	TGTGCCAGCAGGGTAGGGGGTTACAATGAGCAGTTCTTC
TRBV28	NA	NA	TRBJ2-6	CASLDSLAAVLTF	TGTGCCAGCCTGGACAGCCTAGCTGCCGTCCTGACTTTC
TRBV27	many	NA	TRBJ1-5	CASSPFSNQPQHF	TGTGCCAGCAGTCCGTTTAGCAATCAGCCCCAGCATTTT
TRBV29-1	NA	TRBD1	TRBJ1-5	CSVSTGTEDQPQHF	TGCAGCGTGTCTACAGGGACAGAAGATCAGCCCCAGCATTTT
TRBV5-8	NA	TRBD1	TRBJ1-2	CASSLVQGDYGYTF	TGTGCCAGCAGCTTGGTGCAGGGGGACTATGGCTACACCTTC
TRBV24-1	NA	NA	TRBJ2-1	CATSDLKGGEQFF	TGTGCCACCAGTGATTTAAAGGGAGGTGAGCAGTTCTTC
TRBV24-1	NA	NA	TRBJ2-3	CATSFSGGTDTQYF	TGTGCCACCAGTTTCTCAGGGGGCACAGATACGCAGTATTTT
TRBV6-5	NA	TRBD1	TRBJ2-1	CASSPPSDRVQFF	TGTGCCAGCAGCCCCCCCTCGGACAGGGTTCAGTTCTTC
TRBV5-1	NA	NA	TRBJ2-7	CASSFGSASYEQYF	TGCGCCAGCAGCTTCGGCAGCGCCTCCTACGAGCAGTACTTC
TRBV4-1	NA	NA	TRBJ1-2	CASSQAPGVEVGTF	TGCGCCAGCAGCCAAGCCCCAGGGGTTGAGGTAGGAACCTTC
TRBV19	NA	TRBD2	TRBJ2-1	CASSIKGTSGSIGNEQFF	TGTGCCAGTAGTATTAAGGGGACTAGCGGTTCTATTGGCAATGAGCAGTTCTTC
TRBV5-1	once	TRBD2	TRBJ2-1	CASSGTKQFF	TGCGCCAGCAGCGGGACTAAGCAGTTCTTC
TRBV18	NA	NA	TRBJ2-6	CASSPVISGANVLTF	TGTGCCAGCTCACCAGTCATCTCTGGGGCCAACGTCCTGACTTTC
TRBV6-1	NA	TRBD2	TRBJ2-1	CASSDLRRLAGNNEQFF	TGTGCCAGCAGTGATCTGCGTCGACTAGCGGGGAACAATGAGCAGTTCTTC
TRBV9	NA	TRBD1	TRBJ2-1	CASSVRPGGYNEQFF	TGTGCCAGCAGCGTAAGGCCAGGGGGCTACAATGAGCAGTTCTTC
TRBV5-1	NA	NA	TRBJ2-7	CASSGRGLSYEQYF	TGCGCCAGCAGCGGGCGGGGCCTCTCCTACGAGCAGTACTTC
TRBV19	NA	NA	TRBJ1-2	CASSIPTTGNYGYTF	TGTGCCAGTAGCATACCCACAACGGGGAACTATGGCTACACCTTC
TRBV10-3	NA	NA	TRBJ1-6	CAISESTNSPLHF	TGTGCCATCAGTGAGTCGACAAATTCACCCCTCCACTTT
TRBV10-3	NA	NA	TRBJ2-1	CAISESTGLHNEQFF	TGTGCCATCAGTGAGTCGACAGGTCTCCACAATGAGCAGTTCTTC
TRBV18	NA	NA	TRBJ1-2	CASSPPLMSQGGYTF	TGTGCCAGCTCACCACCCCTCATGTCACAGGGCGGCTACACCTTC